Listed here is a single T cell receptor beta chain. The antigen remains undetermined. This specimen belongs to a study of cytomegalovirus exposure and HLA in healthy donors. Findings and caveats of the study: An observed cluster of highly shared sequence variants was recorded as a likely sequencing artifact. In an earlier analysis, productive rearrangement rates for most beta V segments clustered near 87% or 30%. Immune exposure data for these donors was limited to CMV serostatus. A later analysis linked fewer than 20,000 TCR beta sequences to HLA alleles at 0.05 false discovery rate.

The V gene's germline CDR1 is SGHDN and CDR2 FVKESK. The CDR3 totals 12 residues. Trimming cost V 0 bases and J 9 bases, with 9 bases left between them. Use of 60 Vbeta and 13 Jbeta primers characterized the PCR. Using immunoSEQ multiplex PCR, the repertoire was profiled, and TCRdb retains in-frame clones only, with some absent. The listing contains fewer than 200,000 clones. This rearrangement joins TRBV14 to TRBJ2-7; D remains unclear. Source material: PBMCs. The clonotype was recovered from a man younger than 45 in good health and CMV-seronegative. As DNA, the CDR3 is TGTGCCAGCAGCCAAGATGTGTCCCGGCAGTACTTC. Amino acid sequence: CASSQDVSRQYF.